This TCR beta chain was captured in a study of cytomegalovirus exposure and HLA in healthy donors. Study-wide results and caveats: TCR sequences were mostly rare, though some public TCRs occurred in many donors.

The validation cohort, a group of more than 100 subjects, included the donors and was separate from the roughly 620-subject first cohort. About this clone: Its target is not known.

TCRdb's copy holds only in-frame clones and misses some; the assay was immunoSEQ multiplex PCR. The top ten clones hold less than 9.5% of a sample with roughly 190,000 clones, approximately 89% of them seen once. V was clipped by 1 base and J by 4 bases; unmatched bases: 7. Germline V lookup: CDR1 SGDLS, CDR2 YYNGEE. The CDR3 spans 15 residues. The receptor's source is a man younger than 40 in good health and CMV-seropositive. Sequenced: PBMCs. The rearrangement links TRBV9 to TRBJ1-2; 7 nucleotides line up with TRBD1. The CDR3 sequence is CASSVSPGGSYGYTF. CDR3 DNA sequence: TGTGCCAGCAGCGTATCGCCAGGGGGGTCCTATGGCTACACCTTC.